This T cell receptor beta chain was obtained from a study of liver allograft versus peripheral blood T cells. Study context: Recipients' peripheral blood served as the comparator for T cell receptor repertoires in transplanted livers. Study-wide points: There were reportedly differences between T cell receptor repertoires inside liver allografts and those in peripheral blood.

With 1 base clipped from V and 6 bases from J, the junction kept 15 bases outside the gene matches. CDR1 and CDR2 (germline): LNHDA, SQIVND (reference sequence). The CDR3 length is 18 residues. The sample holds many counts of this clonotype. Its antigen is unidentified. TCRdb fed the reads into MiXCR, producing one record per CDR3 protein. The sample lists 5,000 or so distinct CDR3 sequences; less than 20% were seen once. V is TRBV19 and J is TRBJ2-7; 10 bases are shared with TRBD1. The clonotype originates from a human patient who had a liver transplant. Some T cells may have originated in the graft donor. The CDR3 nucleotides read TGTGCCAGTAGTATAGTTATGTCGGGACAGGGGTGGTTCAGCGAGCAGTACTTC. As protein: CASSIVMSGQGWFSEQYF.